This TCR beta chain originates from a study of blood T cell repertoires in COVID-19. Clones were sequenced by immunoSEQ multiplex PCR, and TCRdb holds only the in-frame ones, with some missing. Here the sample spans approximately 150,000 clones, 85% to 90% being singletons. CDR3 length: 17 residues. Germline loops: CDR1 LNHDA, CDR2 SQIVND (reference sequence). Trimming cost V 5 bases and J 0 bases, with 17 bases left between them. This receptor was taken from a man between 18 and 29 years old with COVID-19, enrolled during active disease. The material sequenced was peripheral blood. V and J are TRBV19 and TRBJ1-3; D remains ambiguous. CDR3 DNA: TGTGCCAGTAGTTCGAACAAGTTTGGGCACTCTGGAAACACCATATATTTT. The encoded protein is CASSSNKFGHSGNTIYF.